This T cell receptor beta chain was captured in a study of breast tumors, draining lymph nodes, adjacent tissues (TCRdb year 2016). About the full investigation: Breast cancer patients provided tumor, adjacent nontumor tissue and axillary lymph nodes, and the study compared the TCR beta repertoires across these three sources. The study was designed to assess the relationships and possible T-cell exchange between tumor, surrounding tissue and draining lymph node repertoires in human breast cancer.

Study-wide conclusions, independent of this receptor: Tumor and nontumor tissue repertoires were significantly more similar in luminal-like than in basal-like breast cancer. T-cell repertoire diversity in tumors was found to be lower than in lymph nodes but higher than in nontumor tissue, and preferential V and J gene usage was observed. The data were considered consistent with most tumor T cells being derived from the lymph node and subsequently expanding within tumor tissue. The study presented the conclusion that tumor T cells originate in lymph nodes as consistent with a hypothesis, not as something directly demonstrated.

Lymph node samples came from the axillary draining lymph nodes of breast cancer patients. Instrument used: Illumina HiSeq 2000. Multiplex PCR amplification was used to generate the TCR beta chain libraries. The amplified TCR beta chain products were analyzed by high-throughput sequencing. Clones were called with MiXCR by TCRdb after fastp trimmed the public reads at Q25, and only in-frame beta chains were retained. Here each entry gathers all rows of one CDR3 protein and keeps the most common genes and DNA. This sample holds around 150,000 distinct CDR3 sequences; 20% to 25% were observed only once. Roughly 2.8% of the sample goes to the ten largest clones. This clonotype was recorded many times. Which antigen it targets is not known. No quality values exist for individual bases; no much larger clone is one base distant. The CDR3, cysteine through phenylalanine, is 14 amino acids long. The CDR3 DNA has 42 bases and is translated from base 1. The V and J ends are trimmed by 4 bases and 7 bases, leaving 15 bases between them. From the germline V gene, CDR1 is SGHRS and CDR2 is YFSETQ.

The V and J genes are TRBV5-1 and TRBJ2-1; tentative D gene TRBD2, with 7 bases matching. This TCR derives from a female donor with breast cancer. Some clones in this sample may be carry-over from other donors' samples. The sequenced sample was axillary lymph node tissue. The CDR3 protein sequence reads: CASSTRTRGNEQFF. In nucleotide form, the sequence is TGCGCCAGCAGCACCCGGACTAGGGGGAATGAGCAGTTCTTC. The CDR3, completed at both ends by the reference TRBV5-1 and TRBJ2-1 genes, gives the full variable domain KAGVTQTPRYLIKTRGQQVTLSCSPISGHRSVSWYQQTPGQGLQFLFEYFSETQRNKGNFPGRFSGRQFSNSRSEMNVSTLELGDSALYLCASSTRTRGNEQFFGPGTRLTVL.